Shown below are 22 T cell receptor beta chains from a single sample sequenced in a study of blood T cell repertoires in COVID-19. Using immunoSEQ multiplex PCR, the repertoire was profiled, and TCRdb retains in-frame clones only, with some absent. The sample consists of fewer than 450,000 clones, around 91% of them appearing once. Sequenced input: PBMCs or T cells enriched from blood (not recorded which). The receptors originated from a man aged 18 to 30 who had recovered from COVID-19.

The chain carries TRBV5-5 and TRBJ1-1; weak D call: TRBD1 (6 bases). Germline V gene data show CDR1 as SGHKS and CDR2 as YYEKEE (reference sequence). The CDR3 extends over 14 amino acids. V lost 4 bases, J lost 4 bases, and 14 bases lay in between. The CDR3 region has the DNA TGTGCCAGCAGCCCCAGGGGCGGCGGCACTGAAGCTTTCTTT. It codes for CASSPRGGGTEAFF.

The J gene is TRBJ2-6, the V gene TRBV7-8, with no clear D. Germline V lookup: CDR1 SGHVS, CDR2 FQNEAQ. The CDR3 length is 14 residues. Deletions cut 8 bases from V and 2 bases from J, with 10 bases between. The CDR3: CASRSPPGANVLTF. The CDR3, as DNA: TGTGCCAGCCGCTCCCCTCCTGGGGCCAACGTCCTGACTTTC.

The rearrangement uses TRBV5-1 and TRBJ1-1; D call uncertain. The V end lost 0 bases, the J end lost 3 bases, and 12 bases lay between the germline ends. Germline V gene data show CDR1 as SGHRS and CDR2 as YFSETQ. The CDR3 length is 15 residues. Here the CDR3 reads CASSLAVSDYTEAFF. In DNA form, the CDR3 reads TGCGCCAGCAGCTTGGCCGTGTCAGACTACACTGAAGCTTTCTTT. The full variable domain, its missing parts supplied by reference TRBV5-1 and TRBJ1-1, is KAGVTQTPRYLIKTRGQQVTLSCSPISGHRSVSWYQQTPGQGLQFLFEYFSETQRNKGNFPGRFSGRQFSNSRSEMNVSTLELGDSALYLCASSLAVSDYTEAFFGQGTRLTVV.

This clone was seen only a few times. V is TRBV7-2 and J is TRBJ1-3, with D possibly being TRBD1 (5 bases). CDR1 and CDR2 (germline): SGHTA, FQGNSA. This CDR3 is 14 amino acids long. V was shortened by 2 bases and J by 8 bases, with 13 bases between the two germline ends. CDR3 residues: CASSLNAGLDTIYF. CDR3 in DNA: TGTGCCAGCAGCTTAAATGCAGGGTTAGACACCATATATTTT.

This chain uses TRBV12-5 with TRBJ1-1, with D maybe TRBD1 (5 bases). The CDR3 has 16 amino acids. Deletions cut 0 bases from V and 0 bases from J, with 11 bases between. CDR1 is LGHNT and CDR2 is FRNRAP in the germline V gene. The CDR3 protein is CASGLVKETVNTEAFF. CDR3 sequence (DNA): TGTGCTAGTGGTTTGGTAAAAGAGACAGTGAACACTGAAGCTTTCTTT.

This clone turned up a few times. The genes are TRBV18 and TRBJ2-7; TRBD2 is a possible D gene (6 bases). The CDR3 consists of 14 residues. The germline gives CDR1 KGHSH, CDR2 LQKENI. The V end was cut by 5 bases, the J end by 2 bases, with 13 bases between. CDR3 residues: CASSSRDLTYEQYF. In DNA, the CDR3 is TGTGCCAGCTCAAGCCGGGACTTGACCTACGAGCAGTACTTC.

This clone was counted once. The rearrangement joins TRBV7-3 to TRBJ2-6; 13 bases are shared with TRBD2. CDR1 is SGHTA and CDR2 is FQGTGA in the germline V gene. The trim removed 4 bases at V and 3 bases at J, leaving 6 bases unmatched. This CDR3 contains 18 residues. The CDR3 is CASSYRTSGSYGANVLTF. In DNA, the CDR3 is TGTGCCAGCAGCTATAGGACTAGCGGGAGTTATGGGGCCAACGTCCTGACTTTC.

The CDR3 DNA reads TGTGCCAGCAGGACAGATTTTAACTATGGCTACACCTTC. It encodes CASRTDFNYGYTF. V usage is TRBV2 and J usage is TRBJ1-2; a possible D gene is TRBD1 (5 bases). The germline gives CDR1 SNHLY, CDR2 FYNNEI. The V and J ends lost 6 bases and 1 base respectively, with 9 bases between them. CDR3 length: 13 amino acids.

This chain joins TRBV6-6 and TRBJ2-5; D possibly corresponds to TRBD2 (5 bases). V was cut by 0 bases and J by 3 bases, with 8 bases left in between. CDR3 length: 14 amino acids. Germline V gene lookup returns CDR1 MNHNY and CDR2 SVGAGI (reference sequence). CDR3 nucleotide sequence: TGTGCCAGCAGTTACTCCGCCGGGGAAGAGACCCAGTACTTC. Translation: CASSYSAGEETQYF.

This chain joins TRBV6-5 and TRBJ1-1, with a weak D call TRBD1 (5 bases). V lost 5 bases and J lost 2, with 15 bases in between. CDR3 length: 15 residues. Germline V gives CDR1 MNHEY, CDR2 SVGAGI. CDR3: CASSPRGGINTEAFF. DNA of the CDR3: TGTGCCAGCAGTCCAAGGGGAGGGATAAACACTGAAGCTTTCTTT.

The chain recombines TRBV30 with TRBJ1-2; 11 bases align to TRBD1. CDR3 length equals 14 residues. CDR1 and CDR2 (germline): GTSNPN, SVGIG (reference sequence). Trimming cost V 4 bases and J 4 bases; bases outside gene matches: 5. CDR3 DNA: TGTGCCTGGACCGGGGACAGGGGGGGCTATGGCTACACCTTC. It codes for CAWTGDRGGYGYTF.

CDR3 sequence (DNA): TGTGCCAGCAGCGGAACCGGGACACACACCTACGAGCAGTACTTC. Translation: CASSGTGTHTYEQYF. J is TRBJ2-7 and V is TRBV28; D may be TRBD1 (6 bases). Trimming removed 6 bases from V and 2 bases from J, with 17 bases in between. The CDR3 contains 15 residues. Per the germline V gene, CDR1 is MDHEN and CDR2 is SYDVKM.

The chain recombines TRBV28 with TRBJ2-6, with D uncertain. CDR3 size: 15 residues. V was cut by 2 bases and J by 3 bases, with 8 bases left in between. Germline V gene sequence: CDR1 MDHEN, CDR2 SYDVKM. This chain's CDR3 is CASSLPVLGANVLTF. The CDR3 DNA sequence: TGTGCCAGCAGTTTACCAGTGCTTGGGGCCAACGTCCTGACTTTC.

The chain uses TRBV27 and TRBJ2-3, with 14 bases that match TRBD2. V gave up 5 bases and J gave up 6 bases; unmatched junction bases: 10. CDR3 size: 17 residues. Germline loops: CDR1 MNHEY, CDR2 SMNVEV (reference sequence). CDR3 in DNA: TGTGCCAGCAGTCCAACCGGGACTAGCGGGAGATACGATACGCAGTATTTT. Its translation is CASSPTGTSGRYDTQYF.

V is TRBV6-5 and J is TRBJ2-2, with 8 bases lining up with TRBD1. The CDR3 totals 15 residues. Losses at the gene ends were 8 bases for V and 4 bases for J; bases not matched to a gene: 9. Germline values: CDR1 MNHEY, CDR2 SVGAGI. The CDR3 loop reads CASLWGTGSTGELFF. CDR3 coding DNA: TGTGCCAGCCTGTGGGGGACAGGATCCACCGGGGAGCTGTTTTTT.

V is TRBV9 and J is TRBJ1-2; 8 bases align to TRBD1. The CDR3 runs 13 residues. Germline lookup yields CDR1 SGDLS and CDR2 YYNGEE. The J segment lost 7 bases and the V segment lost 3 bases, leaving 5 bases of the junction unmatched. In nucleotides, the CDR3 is TGTGCCAGCAGCGCCATGGACAGGGTTGGCTACACCTTC. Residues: CASSAMDRVGYTF.

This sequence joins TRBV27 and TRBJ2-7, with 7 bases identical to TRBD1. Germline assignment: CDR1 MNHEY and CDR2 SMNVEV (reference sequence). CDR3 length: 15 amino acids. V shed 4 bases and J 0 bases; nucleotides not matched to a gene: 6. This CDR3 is CASSSGTVGSYEQYF. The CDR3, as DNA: TGTGCCAGCAGTTCCGGGACAGTGGGCTCCTACGAGCAGTACTTC.

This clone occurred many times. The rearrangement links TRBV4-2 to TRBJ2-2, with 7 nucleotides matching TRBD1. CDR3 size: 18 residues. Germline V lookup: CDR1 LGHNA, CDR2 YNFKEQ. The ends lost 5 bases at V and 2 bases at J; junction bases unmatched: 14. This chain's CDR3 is CASSWTYSGTANTGELFF. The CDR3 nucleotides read TGTGCCAGCAGCTGGACGTACTCCGGGACAGCCAACACCGGGGAGCTGTTTTTT.

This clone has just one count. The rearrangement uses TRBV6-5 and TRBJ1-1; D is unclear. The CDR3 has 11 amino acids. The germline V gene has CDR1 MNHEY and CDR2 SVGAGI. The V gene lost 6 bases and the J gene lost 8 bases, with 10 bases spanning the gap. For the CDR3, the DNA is TGTGCCAGCAGCCGAGGTCAAGAAGCTTTCTTT. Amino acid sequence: CASSRGQEAFF.

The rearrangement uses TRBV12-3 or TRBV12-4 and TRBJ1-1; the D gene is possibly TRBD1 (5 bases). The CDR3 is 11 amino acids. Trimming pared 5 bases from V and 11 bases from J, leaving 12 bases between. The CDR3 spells CASSIGGRAFF. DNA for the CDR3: TGTGCCAGCAGTATCGGGGGTAGGGCTTTCTTT.

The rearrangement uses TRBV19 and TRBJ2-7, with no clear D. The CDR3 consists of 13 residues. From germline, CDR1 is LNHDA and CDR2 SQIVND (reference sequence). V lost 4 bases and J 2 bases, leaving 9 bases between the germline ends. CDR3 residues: CASSTSRAYEQYF. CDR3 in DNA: TGTGCCAGTAGTACGAGTCGAGCCTACGAGCAGTACTTC.

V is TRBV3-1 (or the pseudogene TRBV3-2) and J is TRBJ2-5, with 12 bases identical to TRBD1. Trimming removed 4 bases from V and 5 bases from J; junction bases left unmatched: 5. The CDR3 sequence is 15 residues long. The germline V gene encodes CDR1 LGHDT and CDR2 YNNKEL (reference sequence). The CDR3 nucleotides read TGTGCCAGCAGCCCGGGACAGGGGGCGCGGGAGACCCAGTACTTC. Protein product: CASSPGQGARETQYF.